The rows below give T cell receptor beta chains drawn from one sample of a study of blood T cells in healthy people across ages. TCRdb reprocessed the 5' RACE reads via MiXCR and lists one record per CDR3 protein. The sample yields roughly 700,000 distinct CDR3 sequences, around 25% seen once. These data also featured in a second study, about T cells of mothers and their children.

Sample: blood. The receptors were sampled from a boy younger than 18 in good health. The conserved cysteine and the conserved F or W are not part of the CDR3 here. D genes are given only for firm matches.

V gene: TRBV6-2/TRBV6-3
D gene: TRBD1
J gene: TRBJ2-2
CDR3 protein: ASSRTGVTGELF

V gene: TRBV7-2
D gene: NA
J gene: TRBJ1-4
CDR3 protein: ASSLPGATNEKLF

V gene: TRBV28
D gene: TRBD2
J gene: TRBJ2-1
CDR3 protein: ASVTSVYNEQF

V gene: TRBV7-7
D gene: TRBD2
J gene: TRBJ2-5
CDR3 protein: ASSLSSGVQETQY

V gene: TRBV20-1
D gene: TRBD1
J gene: TRBJ1-4
CDR3 protein: SARAGGEKLF

V gene: TRBV12-3/TRBV12-4
D gene: NA
J gene: NA
CDR3 protein: ASSPGGGSVEQY

V gene: TRBV20-1
D gene: TRBD1
J gene: TRBJ1-5
CDR3 protein: SARERRKIGTDDQPQH

V gene: TRBV24-1
D gene: NA
J gene: TRBJ2-1
CDR3 protein: ATSDLRQKQF

V gene: TRBV6-5
D gene: TRBD2
J gene: TRBJ2-5
CDR3 protein: ASSYSASGGQETQY

V gene: TRBV24-1
D gene: NA
J gene: TRBJ2-6
CDR3 protein: ATGQLLSGANVLT

V gene: TRBV12-3/TRBV12-4
D gene: NA
J gene: TRBJ2-4
CDR3 protein: ASSRAKNIQY

V gene: TRBV29-1
D gene: TRBD2
J gene: TRBJ2-3
CDR3 protein: SVSGDSTSGTDTQY

V gene: TRBV29-1
D gene: TRBD1
J gene: TRBJ1-2
CDR3 protein: SVGQGDRYGYT

V gene: TRBV13
D gene: TRBD1
J gene: TRBJ1-2
CDR3 protein: ASSEDRGAIPNYGYT

V gene: TRBV15
D gene: TRBD1
J gene: TRBJ1-6
CDR3 protein: AVGQGDLSPLH

V gene: TRBV4-1
D gene: NA
J gene: TRBJ2-1
CDR3 protein: ASSPEGPGPNGAS

V gene: TRBV27
D gene: NA
J gene: NA
CDR3 protein: ASSLRPDEQF

V gene: TRBV28
D gene: NA
J gene: TRBJ1-1
CDR3 protein: ASCPSGGDTEAF

V gene: TRBV4-1
D gene: NA
J gene: TRBJ2-2
CDR3 protein: ASNRVGGVPGELF

V gene: TRBV6-1
D gene: NA
J gene: TRBJ1-2
CDR3 protein: ASIRTLRAFYGYT

V gene: TRBV27
D gene: TRBD1
J gene: TRBJ2-2
CDR3 protein: ASSHRQGFSTGELF

V gene: TRBV28
D gene: TRBD2
J gene: TRBJ2-1
CDR3 protein: ASSLVGAGGPNEQF

V gene: TRBV29-1
D gene: NA
J gene: TRBJ2-3
CDR3 protein: SVARDADTQY

V gene: TRBV6-2/TRBV6-3
D gene: TRBD2
J gene: TRBJ2-3
CDR3 protein: ATTRLAGGTTDTQY

V gene: TRBV12-5
D gene: NA
J gene: TRBJ2-4
CDR3 protein: ASGLARDAWVLAKNIQY

V gene: TRBV14
D gene: NA
J gene: TRBJ1-4
CDR3 protein: ASSQDPAGYFATNEKLF

V gene: TRBV28
D gene: NA
J gene: TRBJ2-6
CDR3 protein: ASSLISGANVLT

V gene: TRBV2
D gene: NA
J gene: NA
CDR3 protein: ASSESLGSGFYEQY

V gene: TRBV7-2
D gene: NA
J gene: TRBJ2-7
CDR3 protein: ASSFLVGESYEQY

V gene: TRBV2
D gene: NA
J gene: TRBJ1-3
CDR3 protein: ASSEQGPSGNTIY

V gene: TRBV5-5
D gene: NA
J gene: TRBJ2-5
CDR3 protein: ASSGARERDGETQY

V gene: TRBV2
D gene: TRBD2
J gene: TRBJ2-5
CDR3 protein: ASIPAGYGTQY

V gene: TRBV7-6
D gene: TRBD1
J gene: TRBJ1-4
CDR3 protein: ASSARTGVYEKLF

V gene: TRBV3-1
D gene: NA
J gene: TRBJ1-1
CDR3 protein: ASSPMPGPGTEAF

V gene: TRBV9
D gene: NA
J gene: TRBJ1-1
CDR3 protein: ASSPRSVGTEAF

V gene: TRBV27
D gene: TRBD1
J gene: TRBJ1-1
CDR3 protein: ASFLRGPSGTEAF

V gene: TRBV5-5
D gene: NA
J gene: TRBJ1-2
CDR3 protein: ASSILQGDYGYT

V gene: TRBV6-5
D gene: NA
J gene: TRBJ2-7
CDR3 protein: ASSSTVPYEQY

V gene: TRBV19
D gene: NA
J gene: TRBJ1-5
CDR3 protein: ASTNGFNQPQH

V gene: TRBV7-2
D gene: TRBD1
J gene: TRBJ2-7
CDR3 protein: ASSLTGQTYEQY

V gene: TRBV20-1
D gene: TRBD2
J gene: TRBJ2-5
CDR3 protein: SARGLAGAEGETQY

V gene: TRBV7-8
D gene: NA
J gene: TRBJ2-1
CDR3 protein: ASSPTGHYNEQF

V gene: TRBV28
D gene: NA
J gene: TRBJ1-5
CDR3 protein: ASSMREPQH

V gene: TRBV5-4
D gene: TRBD2
J gene: TRBJ2-3
CDR3 protein: ASSSRLAGGTDTQY

V gene: TRBV4-2
D gene: TRBD1
J gene: TRBJ1-2
CDR3 protein: ASSQEIRHRGNGYT

V gene: TRBV9
D gene: NA
J gene: TRBJ1-2
CDR3 protein: ASSVSSNYGYT

V gene: TRBV3-1
D gene: NA
J gene: TRBJ1-4
CDR3 protein: ASSQTGAPEKLF

V gene: TRBV5-5
D gene: NA
J gene: TRBJ1-3
CDR3 protein: ASSPGPMEYTIY

V gene: TRBV28
D gene: TRBD2
J gene: TRBJ2-3
CDR3 protein: ASSFFPGGRTDTQY

V gene: TRBV7-6
D gene: NA
J gene: TRBJ2-1
CDR3 protein: ASTLGGGAGSQEQF

V gene: TRBV27
D gene: NA
J gene: TRBJ2-7
CDR3 protein: ASSLLFGEQY

V gene: TRBV12-3/TRBV12-4
D gene: NA
J gene: NA
CDR3 protein: ASSLGLATYEQY

V gene: TRBV29-1
D gene: TRBD2
J gene: TRBJ2-1
CDR3 protein: SVEDLAGGSNEHF